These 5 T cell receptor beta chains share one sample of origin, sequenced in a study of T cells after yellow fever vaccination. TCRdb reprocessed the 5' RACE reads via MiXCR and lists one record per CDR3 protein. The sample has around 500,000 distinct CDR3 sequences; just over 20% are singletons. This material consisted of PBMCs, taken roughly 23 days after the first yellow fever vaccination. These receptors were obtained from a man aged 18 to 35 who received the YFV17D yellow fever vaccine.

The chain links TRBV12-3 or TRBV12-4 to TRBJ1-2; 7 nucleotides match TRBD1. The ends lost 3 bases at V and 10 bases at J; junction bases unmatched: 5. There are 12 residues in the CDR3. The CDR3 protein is CASSFEGAVYTF. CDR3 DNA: TGTGCCAGCAGTTTTGAGGGGGCTGTCTACACCTTC.

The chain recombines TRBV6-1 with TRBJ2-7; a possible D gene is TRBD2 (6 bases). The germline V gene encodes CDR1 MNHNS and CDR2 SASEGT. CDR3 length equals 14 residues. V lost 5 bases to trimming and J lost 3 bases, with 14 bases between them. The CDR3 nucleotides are TGTGCCAGCAGTACCGGGACTGGCAACTACGAGCAGTACTTC. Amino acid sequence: CASSTGTGNYEQYF.

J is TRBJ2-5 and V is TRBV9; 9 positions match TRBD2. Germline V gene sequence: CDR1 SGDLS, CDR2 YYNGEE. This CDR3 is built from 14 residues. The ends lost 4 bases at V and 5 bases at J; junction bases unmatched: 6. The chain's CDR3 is CASSLAGMEETQYF. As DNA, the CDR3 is TGTGCCAGCAGCCTAGCGGGGATGGAGGAGACCCAGTACTTC.

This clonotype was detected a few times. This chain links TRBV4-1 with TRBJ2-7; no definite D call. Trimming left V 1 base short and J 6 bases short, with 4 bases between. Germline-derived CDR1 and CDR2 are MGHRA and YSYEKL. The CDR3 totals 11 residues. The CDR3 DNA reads TGCGCCAGCAGCCAAGTCCTCGAGCAGTACGTC. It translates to CASSQVLEQYV.

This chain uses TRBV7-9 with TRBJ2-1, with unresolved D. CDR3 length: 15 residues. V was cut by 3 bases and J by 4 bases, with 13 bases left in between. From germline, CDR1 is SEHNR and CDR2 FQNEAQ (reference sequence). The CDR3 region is CASSFPTGLYNEQFF. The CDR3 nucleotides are TGTGCCAGCAGCTTTCCCACGGGCCTATACAATGAGCAGTTCTTC.